This TCR beta chain was sequenced in a study of T cell repertoires in cytomegalovirus infection. TCRdb re-called the reads with MiXCR, one entry per CDR3 protein. The sample records a few hundred thousand distinct CDR3 sequences, over 15% being singletons. V was trimmed by 6 bases and J by 0 bases, leaving 8 bases between them. The V gene's germline CDR1 is MNHEY and CDR2 SVGEGT. The CDR3 contains 13 residues. This sequence was found in a human donor in good health (CMV status not recorded). Some clones in this sample may be carry-over from other donors' samples. This sequence joins TRBV6-2 or TRBV6-3 and TRBJ1-1, with no clear D. The sequencing sample was made of CD8+ T cells from PBMCs. CDR3 coding DNA: TGTGCCAGCAGGCCTCTGATGAACACTGAAGCTTTCTTT. Its translation is CASRPLMNTEAFF.